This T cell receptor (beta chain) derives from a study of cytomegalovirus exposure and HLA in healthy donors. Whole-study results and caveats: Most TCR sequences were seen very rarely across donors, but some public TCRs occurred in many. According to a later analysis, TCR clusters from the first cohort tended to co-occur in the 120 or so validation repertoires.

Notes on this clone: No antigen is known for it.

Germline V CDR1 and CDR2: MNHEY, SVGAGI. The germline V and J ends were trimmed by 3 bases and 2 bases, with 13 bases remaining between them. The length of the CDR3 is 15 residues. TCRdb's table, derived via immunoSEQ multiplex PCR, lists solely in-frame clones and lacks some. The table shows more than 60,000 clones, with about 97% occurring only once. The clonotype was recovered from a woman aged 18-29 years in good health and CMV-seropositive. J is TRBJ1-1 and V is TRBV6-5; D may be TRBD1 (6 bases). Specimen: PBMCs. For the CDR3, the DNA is TGTGCCAGCAGTTATGCGTCAGGGGAAAACACTGAAGCTTTCTTT. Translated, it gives CASSYASGENTEAFF.